Here is one T cell receptor (beta chain) with its context. This record belongs to a study of blood T cell repertoires in COVID-19. Across the whole study: There were acute and convalescent COVID-19 samples, and they came from the United States, Italy and Spain. The analysed material was cDNA or gDNA that came from T cells, B-cell-depleted T cells, or PBMCs.

Original processing methods: Reference gene primers were amplified, and this amplification served to estimate nucleated cell counts. The data were produced by immunoSEQ multiplex PCR, yet TCRdb's version contains in-frame clones alone and is incomplete. The DNA gave D and trimming, while V, J and clone size come from that table. This sample has approximately 500,000 clones, with over 75% found just once. Sequenced: peripheral blood. The clonotype was recovered from a human donor in a cohort sampled during active COVID-19.

CDR3 protein: CASSLYGYEQYF. The CDR3 DNA reads as TGTGCCAGCAGCTTATACGGCTACGAGCAGTACTTC. This sequence joins TRBV11-1 and TRBJ2-7; the D is unclear. This CDR3 spans 12 amino acids. The V gene's germline CDR1 is SGHAT and CDR2 FQDESV (reference sequence). V lost 2 bases and J lost 3, with 5 bases in between.